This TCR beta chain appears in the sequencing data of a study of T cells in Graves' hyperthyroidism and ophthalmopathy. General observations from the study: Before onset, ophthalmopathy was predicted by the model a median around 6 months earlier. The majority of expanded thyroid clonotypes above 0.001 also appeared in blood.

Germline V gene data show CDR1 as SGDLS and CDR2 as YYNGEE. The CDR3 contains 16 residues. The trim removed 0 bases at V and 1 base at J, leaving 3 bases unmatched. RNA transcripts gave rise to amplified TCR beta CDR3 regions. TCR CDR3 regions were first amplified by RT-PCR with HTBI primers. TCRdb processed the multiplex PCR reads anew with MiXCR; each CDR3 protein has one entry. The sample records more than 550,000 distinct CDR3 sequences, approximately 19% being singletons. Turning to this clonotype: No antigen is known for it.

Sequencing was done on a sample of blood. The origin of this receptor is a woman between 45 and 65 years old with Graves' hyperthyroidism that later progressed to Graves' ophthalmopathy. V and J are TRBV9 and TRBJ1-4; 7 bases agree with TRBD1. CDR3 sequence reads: CASSVGAGGTNEKLFF. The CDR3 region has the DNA TGTGCCAGCAGCGTAGGGGCAGGGGGAACTAATGAAAAACTGTTTTTT. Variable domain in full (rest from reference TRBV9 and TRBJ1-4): DSGVTQTPKHLITATGQRVTLRCSPRSGDLSVYWYQQSLDQGLQFLIQYYNGEERAKGNILERFSAQQFPDLHSELNLSSLELGDSALYFCASSVGAGGTNEKLFFGSGTQLSVL.